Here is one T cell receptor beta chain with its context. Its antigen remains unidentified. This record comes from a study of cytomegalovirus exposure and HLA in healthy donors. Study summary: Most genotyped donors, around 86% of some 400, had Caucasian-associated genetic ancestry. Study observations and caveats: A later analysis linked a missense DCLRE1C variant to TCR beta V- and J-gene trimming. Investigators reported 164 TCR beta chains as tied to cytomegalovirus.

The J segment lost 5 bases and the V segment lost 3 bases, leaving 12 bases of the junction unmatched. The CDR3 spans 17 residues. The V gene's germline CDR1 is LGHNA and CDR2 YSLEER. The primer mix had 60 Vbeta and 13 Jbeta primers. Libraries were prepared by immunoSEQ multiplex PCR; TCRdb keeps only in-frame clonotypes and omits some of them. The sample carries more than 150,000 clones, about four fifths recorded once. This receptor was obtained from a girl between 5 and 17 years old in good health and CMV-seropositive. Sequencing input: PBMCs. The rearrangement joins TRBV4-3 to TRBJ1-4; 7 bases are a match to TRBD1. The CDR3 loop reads CASSQDLPGQINEKLFF. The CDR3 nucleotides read TGCGCCAGCAGCCAGGACTTACCGGGACAGATCAATGAAAAACTGTTTTTT.